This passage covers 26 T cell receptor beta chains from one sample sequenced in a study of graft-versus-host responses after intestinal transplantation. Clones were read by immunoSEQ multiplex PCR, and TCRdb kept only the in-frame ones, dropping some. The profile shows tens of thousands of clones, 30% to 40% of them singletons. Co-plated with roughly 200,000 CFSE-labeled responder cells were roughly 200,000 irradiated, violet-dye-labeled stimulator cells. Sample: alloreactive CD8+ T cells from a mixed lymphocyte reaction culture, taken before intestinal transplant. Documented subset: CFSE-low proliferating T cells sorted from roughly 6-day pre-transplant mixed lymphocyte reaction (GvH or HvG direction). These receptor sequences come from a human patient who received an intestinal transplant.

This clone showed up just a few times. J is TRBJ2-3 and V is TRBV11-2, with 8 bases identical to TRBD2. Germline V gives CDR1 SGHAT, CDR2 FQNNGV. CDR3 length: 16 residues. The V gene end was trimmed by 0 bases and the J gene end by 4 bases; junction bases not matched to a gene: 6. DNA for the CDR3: TGTGCCAGCAGCTTAGACCCCCGGGGGGGCTCAGATACGCAGTATTTT. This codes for CASSLDPRGGSDTQYF.

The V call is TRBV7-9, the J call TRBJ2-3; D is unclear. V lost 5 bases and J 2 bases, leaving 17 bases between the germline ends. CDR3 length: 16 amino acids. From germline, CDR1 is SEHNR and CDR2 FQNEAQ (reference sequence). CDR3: CASSINWAENTDTQYF. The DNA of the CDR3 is TGTGCCAGCAGCATCAACTGGGCGGAGAACACAGATACGCAGTATTTT.

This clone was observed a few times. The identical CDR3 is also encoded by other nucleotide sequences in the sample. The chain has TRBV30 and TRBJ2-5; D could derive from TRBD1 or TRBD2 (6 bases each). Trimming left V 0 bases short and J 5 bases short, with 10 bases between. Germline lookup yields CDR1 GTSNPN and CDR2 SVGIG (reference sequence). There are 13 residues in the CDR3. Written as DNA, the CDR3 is TGTGCCTGGAGTGTTAAAGGGGGGGAGACCCAGTACTTC. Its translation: CAWSVKGGETQYF.

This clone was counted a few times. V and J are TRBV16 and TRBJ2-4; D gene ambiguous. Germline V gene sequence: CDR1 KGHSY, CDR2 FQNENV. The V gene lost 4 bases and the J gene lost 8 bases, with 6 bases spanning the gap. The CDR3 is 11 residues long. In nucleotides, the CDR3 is TGTGCCAGCAGCCCTAGGGACATTCAGTACTTC. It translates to CASSPRDIQYF.

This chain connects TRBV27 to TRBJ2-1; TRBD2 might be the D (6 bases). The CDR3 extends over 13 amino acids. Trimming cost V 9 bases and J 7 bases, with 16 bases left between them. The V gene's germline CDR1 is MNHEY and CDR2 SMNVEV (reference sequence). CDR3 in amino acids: CASGFSGKNEQFF. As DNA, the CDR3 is TGTGCCAGTGGGTTTAGCGGCAAGAATGAGCAGTTCTTC.

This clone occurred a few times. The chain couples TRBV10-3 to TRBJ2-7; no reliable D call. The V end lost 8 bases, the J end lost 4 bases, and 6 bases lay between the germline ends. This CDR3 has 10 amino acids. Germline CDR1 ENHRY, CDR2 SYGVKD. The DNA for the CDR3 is TGTGCCATCGGCGGTTACGAGCAGTACTTC. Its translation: CAIGGYEQYF.

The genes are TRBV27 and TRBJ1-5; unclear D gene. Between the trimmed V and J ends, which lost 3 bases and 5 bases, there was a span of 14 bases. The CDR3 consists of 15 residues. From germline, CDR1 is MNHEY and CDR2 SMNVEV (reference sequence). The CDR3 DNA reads TGTGCCAGCAGTTTGGAAGGTGAGCGCGATCAGCCCCAGCATTTT. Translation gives CASSLEGERDQPQHF.

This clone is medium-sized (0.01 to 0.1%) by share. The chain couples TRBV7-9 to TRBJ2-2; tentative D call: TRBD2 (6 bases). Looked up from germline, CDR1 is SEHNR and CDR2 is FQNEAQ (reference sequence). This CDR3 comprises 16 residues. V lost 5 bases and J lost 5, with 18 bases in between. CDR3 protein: CASSLGRELGTGELFF. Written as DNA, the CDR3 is TGTGCCAGCAGCCTGGGACGGGAGCTGGGGACCGGGGAGCTGTTTTTT.

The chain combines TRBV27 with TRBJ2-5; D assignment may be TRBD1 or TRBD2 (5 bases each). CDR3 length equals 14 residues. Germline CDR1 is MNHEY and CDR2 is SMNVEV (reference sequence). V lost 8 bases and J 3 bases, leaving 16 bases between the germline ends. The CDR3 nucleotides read TGTGCCAGCGGCCCCCGGGGACCTAAAGAGACCCAGTACTTC. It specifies CASGPRGPKETQYF.

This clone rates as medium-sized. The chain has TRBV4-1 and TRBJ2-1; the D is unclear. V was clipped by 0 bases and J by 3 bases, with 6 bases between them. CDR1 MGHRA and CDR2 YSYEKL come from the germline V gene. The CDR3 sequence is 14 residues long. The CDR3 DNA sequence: TGCGCCAGCAGCCAAGATTCTAGCTACAATGAGCAGTTCTTC. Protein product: CASSQDSSYNEQFF.

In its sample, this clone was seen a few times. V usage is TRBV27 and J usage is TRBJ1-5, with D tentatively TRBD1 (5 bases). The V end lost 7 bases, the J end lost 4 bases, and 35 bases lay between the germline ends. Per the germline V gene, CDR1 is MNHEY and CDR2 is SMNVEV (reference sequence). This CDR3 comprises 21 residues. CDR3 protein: CASNLLRIVHTGGIRNQPQHF. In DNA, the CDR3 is TGTGCCAGCAACCTCCTGAGGATCGTTCACACCGGGGGGATAAGGAATCAGCCCCAGCATTTT.

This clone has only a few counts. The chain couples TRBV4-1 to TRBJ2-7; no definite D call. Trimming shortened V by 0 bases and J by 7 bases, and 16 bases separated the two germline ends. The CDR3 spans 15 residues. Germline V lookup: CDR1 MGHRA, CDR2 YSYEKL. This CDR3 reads CASSQETEPLGEQYF. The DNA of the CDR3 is TGCGCCAGCAGCCAAGAAACGGAACCCCTAGGGGAGCAGTACTTC.

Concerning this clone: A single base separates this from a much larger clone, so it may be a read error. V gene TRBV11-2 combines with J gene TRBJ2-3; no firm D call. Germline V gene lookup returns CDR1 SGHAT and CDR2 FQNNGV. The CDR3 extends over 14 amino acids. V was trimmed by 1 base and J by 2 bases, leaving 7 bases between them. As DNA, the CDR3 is TGTGCCAGCAGCTTAGGGCAGTACACAGATACGCAGTATTTT. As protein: CASSLGQYTDTQYF. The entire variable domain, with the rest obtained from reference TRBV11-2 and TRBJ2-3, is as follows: EAGVAQSPRYKIIEKRQSVAFWCNPISGHATLYWYQQILGQGPKLLIQFQNNGVVDDSQLPKDRFSAERLKGVDSTLKIQPAKLEDSAVYLCASSLGQYTDTQYFGPGTRLTVL.

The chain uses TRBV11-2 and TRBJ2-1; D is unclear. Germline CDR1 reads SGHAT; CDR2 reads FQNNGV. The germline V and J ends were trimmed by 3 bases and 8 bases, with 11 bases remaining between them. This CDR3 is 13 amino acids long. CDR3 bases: TGTGCCAGCAGCTTGTGGGCGAGCGATGAGCAGTTCTTC. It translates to CASSLWASDEQFF.

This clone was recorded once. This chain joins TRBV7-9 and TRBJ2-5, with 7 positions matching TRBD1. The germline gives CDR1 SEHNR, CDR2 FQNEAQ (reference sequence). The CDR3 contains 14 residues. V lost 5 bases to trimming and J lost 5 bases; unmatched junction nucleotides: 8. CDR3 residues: CASSPRAQGETQYF. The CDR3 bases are TGTGCCAGCAGCCCTAGGGCACAGGGGGAGACCCAGTACTTC.

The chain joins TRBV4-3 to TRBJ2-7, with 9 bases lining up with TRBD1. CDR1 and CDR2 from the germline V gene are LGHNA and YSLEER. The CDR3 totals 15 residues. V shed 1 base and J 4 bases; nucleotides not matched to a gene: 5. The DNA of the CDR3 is TGCGCCAGCAGCCAAGTCTTGACAGGGGGATACGAGCAGTACTTC. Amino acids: CASSQVLTGGYEQYF.

Here the CDR3 reads CASSLVQGAYYGYTF. The CDR3 DNA reads as TGTGCCAGCAGCTTGGTCCAGGGTGCATACTATGGCTACACCTTC. The V gene is TRBV5-4, the J gene TRBJ1-2; D possibly corresponds to TRBD1 (5 bases). This CDR3 is built from 15 residues. Germline V gene data show CDR1 as SGHNT and CDR2 as YYREEE (reference sequence). Trimming pared 0 bases from V and 3 bases from J, leaving 12 bases between.

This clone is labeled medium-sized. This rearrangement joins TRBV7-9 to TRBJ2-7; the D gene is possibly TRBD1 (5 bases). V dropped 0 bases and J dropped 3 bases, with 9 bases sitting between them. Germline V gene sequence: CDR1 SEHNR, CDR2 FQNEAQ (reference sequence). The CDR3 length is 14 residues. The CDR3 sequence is CASSLARDDYEQYF. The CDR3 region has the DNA TGTGCCAGCAGCTTAGCCAGGGATGACTACGAGCAGTACTTC.

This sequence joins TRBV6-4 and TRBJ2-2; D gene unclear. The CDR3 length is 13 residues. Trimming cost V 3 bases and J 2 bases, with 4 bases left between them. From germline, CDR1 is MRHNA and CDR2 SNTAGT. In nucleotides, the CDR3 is TGTGCCAGCAGTGAGGACAACACCGGGGAGCTGTTTTTT. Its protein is CASSEDNTGELFF.

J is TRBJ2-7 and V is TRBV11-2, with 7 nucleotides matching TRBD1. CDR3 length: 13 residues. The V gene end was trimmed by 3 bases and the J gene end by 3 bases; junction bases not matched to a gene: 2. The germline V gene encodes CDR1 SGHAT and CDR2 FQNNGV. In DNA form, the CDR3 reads TGTGCCAGCAGCTTGGGACAGCTCTACGAGCAGTACTTC. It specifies CASSLGQLYEQYF.

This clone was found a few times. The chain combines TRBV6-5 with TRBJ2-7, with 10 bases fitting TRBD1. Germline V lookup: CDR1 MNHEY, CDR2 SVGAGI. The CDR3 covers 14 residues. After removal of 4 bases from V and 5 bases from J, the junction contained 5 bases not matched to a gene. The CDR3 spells CASSWGQGYDEQYF. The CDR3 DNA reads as TGTGCCAGCAGTTGGGGACAGGGGTATGACGAGCAGTACTTC.

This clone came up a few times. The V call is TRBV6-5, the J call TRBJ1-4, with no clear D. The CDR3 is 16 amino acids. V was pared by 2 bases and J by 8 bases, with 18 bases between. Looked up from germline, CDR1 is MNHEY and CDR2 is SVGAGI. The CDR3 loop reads CASSYLSTYKKEKLFF. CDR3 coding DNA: TGTGCCAGCAGTTACCTCTCGACATACAAAAAGGAAAAACTGTTTTTT.

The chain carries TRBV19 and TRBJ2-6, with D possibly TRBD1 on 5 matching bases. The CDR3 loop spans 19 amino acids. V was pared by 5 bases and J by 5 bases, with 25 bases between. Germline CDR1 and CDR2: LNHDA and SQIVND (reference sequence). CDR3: CASSVRRTKSQSRANVLTF. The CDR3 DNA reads TGTGCCAGTAGTGTGCGAAGGACAAAATCACAAAGTCGGGCCAACGTCCTGACTTTC.

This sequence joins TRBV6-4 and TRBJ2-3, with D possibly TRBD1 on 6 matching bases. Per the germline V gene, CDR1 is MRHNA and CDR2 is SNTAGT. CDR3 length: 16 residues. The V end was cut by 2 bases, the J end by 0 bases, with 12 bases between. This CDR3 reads CASSDRDKPSTDTQYF. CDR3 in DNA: TGTGCCAGCAGTGACAGGGACAAGCCTAGCACAGATACGCAGTATTTT.

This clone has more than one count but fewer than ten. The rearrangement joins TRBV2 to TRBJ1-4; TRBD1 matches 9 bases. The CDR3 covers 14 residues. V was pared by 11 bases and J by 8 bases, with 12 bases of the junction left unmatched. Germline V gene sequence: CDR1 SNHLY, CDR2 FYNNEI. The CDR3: CAVTGGARGEKLFF. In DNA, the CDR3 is TGTGCCGTAACAGGGGGCGCGAGAGGAGAAAAACTGTTTTTT.

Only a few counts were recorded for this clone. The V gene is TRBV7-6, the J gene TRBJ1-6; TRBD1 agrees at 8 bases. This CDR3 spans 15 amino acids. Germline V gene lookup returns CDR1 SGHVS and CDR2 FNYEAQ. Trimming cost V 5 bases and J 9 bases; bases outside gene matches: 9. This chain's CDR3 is CASSPGTGAGSPLHF. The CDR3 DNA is TGTGCCAGCAGCCCCGGGACAGGTGCGGGTTCACCCCTCCACTTT.